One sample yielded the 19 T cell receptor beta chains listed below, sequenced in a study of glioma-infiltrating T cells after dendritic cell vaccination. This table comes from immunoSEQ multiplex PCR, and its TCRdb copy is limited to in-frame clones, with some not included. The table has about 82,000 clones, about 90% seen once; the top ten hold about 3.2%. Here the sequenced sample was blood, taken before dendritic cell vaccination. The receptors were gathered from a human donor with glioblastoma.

The CDR3 nucleotides are TGTGCCTGGAGTCCGGAGTCTAACTATGGCTACACCTTC. Amino acid sequence: CAWSPESNYGYTF. V is TRBV30 and J is TRBJ1-2; D gene uncertain. Trimming left V 2 bases short and J 0 bases short, with 7 bases between. The CDR3 contains 13 residues. The germline CDR1 and CDR2 sequences are GTSNPN and SVGIG (reference sequence).

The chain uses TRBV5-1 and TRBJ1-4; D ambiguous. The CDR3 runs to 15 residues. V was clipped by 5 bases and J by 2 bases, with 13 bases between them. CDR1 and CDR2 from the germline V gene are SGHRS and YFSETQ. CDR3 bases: TGCGCCAGCAGACCCCGAAGGGAGACTAATGAAAAACTGTTTTTT. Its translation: CASRPRRETNEKLFF.

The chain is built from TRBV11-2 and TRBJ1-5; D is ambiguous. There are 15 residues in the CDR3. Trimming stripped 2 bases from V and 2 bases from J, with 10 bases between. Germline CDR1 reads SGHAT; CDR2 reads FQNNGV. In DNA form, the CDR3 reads TGTGCCAGCAGCTTAACCGAGGGTGGCAATCAGCCCCAGCATTTT. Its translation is CASSLTEGGNQPQHF.

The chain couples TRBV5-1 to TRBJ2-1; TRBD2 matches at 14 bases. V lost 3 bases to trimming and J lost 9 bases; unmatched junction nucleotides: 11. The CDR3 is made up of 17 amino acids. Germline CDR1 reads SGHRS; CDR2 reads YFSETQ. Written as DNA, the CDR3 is TGCGCCAGCAGCTCCTCCGGGACTAGCGGGAGTGGGGGTGAGCAGTTCTTC. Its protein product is CASSSSGTSGSGGEQFF.

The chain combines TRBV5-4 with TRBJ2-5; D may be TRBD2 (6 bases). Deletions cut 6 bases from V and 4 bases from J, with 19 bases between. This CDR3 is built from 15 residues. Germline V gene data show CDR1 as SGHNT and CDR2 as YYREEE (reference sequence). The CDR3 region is CASTLSGTGRETQYF. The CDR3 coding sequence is TGTGCCAGCACCTTATCGGGGACTGGACGAGAGACCCAGTACTTC.

DNA for the CDR3: TGTGCCAGCAGCTTATTCCTGGGACAGGGGGTTTGGAATGAGCAGTTCTTC. This codes for CASSLFLGQGVWNEQFF. V usage is TRBV11-2 and J usage is TRBJ2-1; TRBD1 aligns across 11 bases. Germline-derived CDR1 and CDR2 are SGHAT and FQNNGV. Losses at the gene ends were 2 bases for V and 7 bases for J; bases not matched to a gene: 10. The length of the CDR3 is 17 residues.

Here the CDR3 reads CASSSDSLYGYTF. The CDR3 DNA reads as TGTGCCAGCTCGTCGGACAGCCTCTATGGCTACACCTTC. The gene calls are TRBV18 and TRBJ1-2, with D perhaps TRBD1 (6 bases). From germline, CDR1 is KGHSH and CDR2 LQKENI. Deletions cut 6 bases from V and 4 bases from J, with 12 bases between. The CDR3 is 13 amino acids.

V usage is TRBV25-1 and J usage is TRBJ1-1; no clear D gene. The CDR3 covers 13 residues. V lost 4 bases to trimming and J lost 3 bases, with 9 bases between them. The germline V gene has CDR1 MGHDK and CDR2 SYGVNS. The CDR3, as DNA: TGTGCCAGCAGTGGGCAACCGTACACTGAAGCTTTCTTT. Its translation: CASSGQPYTEAFF. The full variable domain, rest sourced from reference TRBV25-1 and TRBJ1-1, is EADIYQTPRYLVIGTGKKITLECSQTMGHDKMYWYQQDPGMELHLIHYSYGVNSTEKGDLSSESTVSRIRTEHFPLTLESARPSHTSQYLCASSGQPYTEAFFGQGTRLTVV.

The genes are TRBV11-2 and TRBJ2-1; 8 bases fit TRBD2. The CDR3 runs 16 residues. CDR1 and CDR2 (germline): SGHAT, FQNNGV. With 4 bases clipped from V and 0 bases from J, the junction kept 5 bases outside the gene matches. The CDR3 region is CASSYGGAGSYNEQFF. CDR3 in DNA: TGTGCCAGCAGCTACGGGGGGGCCGGCTCCTACAATGAGCAGTTCTTC.

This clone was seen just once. The CDR3 DNA reads as TGTGCCAGCCAGCTTCTAGTCGGCGAGCAGTACTTC. As protein: CASQLLVGEQYF. The chain links TRBV11-2 to TRBJ2-7; D uncertain. Germline V gives CDR1 SGHAT, CDR2 FQNNGV. Trimming left V 8 bases short and J 6 bases short, with 14 bases between. The CDR3 spans 12 residues. The entire variable domain, with the rest obtained from reference TRBV11-2 and TRBJ2-7, is as follows: EAGVAQSPRYKIIEKRQSVAFWCNPISGHATLYWYQQILGQGPKLLIQFQNNGVVDDSQLPKDRFSAERLKGVDSTLKIQPAKLEDSAVYLCASQLLVGEQYFGPGTRLTVT.

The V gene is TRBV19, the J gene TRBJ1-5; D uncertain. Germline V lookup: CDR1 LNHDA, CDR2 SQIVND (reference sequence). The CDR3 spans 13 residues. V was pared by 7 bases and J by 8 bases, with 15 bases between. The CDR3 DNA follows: TGTGCCAGTAAATTGGACCGGGATGAGCCCCAGCATTTT. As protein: CASKLDRDEPQHF.

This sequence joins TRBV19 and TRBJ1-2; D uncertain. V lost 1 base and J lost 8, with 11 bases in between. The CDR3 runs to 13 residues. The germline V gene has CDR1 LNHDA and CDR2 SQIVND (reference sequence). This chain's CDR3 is CASSIVPPGGYTF. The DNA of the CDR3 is TGTGCCAGTAGTATAGTCCCCCCCGGGGGCTACACCTTC.

In DNA form, the CDR3 reads TGTGCCAGCAGCCGGGATGGTTCTGCCTCCTACGAGCAGTACTTC. Amino acids: CASSRDGSASYEQYF. V is TRBV5-4 and J is TRBJ2-7, with D possibly matching TRBD2 (5 bases). Germline lookup yields CDR1 SGHNT and CDR2 YYREEE (reference sequence). The CDR3 is made up of 15 amino acids. V was clipped by 4 bases and J by 0 bases, with 14 bases between them.

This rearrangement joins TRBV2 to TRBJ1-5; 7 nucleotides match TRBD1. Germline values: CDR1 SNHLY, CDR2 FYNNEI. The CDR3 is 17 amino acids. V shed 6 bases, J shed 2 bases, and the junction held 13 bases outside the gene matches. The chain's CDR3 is CASRQGPPRVGNQPQHF. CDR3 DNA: TGTGCCAGCAGACAGGGGCCACCACGTGTGGGCAATCAGCCCCAGCATTTT.

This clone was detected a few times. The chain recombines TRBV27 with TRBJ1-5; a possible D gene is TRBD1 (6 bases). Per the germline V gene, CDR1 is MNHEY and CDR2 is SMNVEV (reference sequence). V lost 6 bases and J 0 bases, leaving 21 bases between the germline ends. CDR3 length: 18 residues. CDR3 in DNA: TGTGCCAGCAGCCCACTCGGGACAAGCGTTAATAGCAATCAGCCCCAGCATTTT. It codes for CASSPLGTSVNSNQPQHF.

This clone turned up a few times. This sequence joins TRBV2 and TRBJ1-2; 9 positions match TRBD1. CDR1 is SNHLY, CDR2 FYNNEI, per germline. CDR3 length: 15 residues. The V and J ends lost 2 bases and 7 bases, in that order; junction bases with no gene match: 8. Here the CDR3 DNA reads TGTGCCAGCAGTGAATCGGGACAGGGCTTCGGTGGCTACACCTTC. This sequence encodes CASSESGQGFGGYTF.

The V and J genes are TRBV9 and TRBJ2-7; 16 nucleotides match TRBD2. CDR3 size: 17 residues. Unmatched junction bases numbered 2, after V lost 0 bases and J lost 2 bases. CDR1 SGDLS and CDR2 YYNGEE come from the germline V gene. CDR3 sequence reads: CASSVGGLAGGPYEQYF. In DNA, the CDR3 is TGTGCCAGCAGCGTAGGGGGACTAGCGGGGGGGCCCTACGAGCAGTACTTC.

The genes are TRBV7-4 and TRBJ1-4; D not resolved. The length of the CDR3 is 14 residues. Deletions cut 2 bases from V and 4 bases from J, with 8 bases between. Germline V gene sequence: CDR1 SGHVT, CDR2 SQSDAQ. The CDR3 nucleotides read TGTGCCAGCAGCTTAATACAGTTTAATGAAAAACTGTTTTTT. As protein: CASSLIQFNEKLFF.

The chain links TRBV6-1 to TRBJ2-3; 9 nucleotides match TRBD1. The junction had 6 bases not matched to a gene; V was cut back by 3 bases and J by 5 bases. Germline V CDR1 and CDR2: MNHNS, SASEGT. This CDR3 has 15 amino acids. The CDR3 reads CASSDVGQGKDTQYF. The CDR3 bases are TGTGCCAGCAGTGACGTCGGACAGGGGAAAGATACGCAGTATTTT.